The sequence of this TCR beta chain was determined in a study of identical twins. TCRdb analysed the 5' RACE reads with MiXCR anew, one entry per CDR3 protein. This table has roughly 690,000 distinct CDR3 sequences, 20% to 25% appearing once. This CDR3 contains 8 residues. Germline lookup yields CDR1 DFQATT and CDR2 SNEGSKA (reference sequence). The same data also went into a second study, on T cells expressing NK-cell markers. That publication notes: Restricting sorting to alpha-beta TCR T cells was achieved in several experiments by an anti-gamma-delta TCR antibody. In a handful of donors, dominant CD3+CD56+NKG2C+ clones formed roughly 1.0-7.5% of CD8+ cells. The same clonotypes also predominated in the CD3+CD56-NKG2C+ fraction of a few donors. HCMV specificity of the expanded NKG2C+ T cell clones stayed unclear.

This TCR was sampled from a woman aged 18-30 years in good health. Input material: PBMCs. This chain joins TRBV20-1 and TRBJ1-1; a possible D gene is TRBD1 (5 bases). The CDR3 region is CSVQGAFF. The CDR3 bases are TGCAGCGTTCAGGGTGCTTTCTTT.